Following are 21 T cell receptor beta chains from one sample sequenced in a study of blood T cells in healthy people across ages. Alongside a J-beta primer mix, a sample-barcoded 5' primer served in a second PCR lasting 7 to 11 cycles. TCRdb re-derived calls from the 5' RACE reads in MiXCR, one entry per CDR3 protein. This table holds hundreds of thousands of distinct CDR3 sequences, about a third found once. Sequenced input: blood. The receptors were sampled from a woman of 80 years or more in good health.

A few counts support this clonotype. This sequence joins TRBV7-2 and TRBJ2-1; D possibly corresponds to TRBD2 (6 bases). The DNA matches TRBJ2-7 better at its end, which makes the J call doubtful. CDR3 size: 14 residues. CDR1 SGHTA and CDR2 FQGNSA come from the germline V gene. The DNA of the CDR3 is TGTGCCAGCAGCTTAGATGGGGGGTCCAATGAGCAGTACTTC. It translates to CASSLDGGSNEQYF.

The chain employs TRBV4-1 and TRBJ2-7; the match to TRBD1 covers 8 bases. This CDR3 region has 15 residues. V shed 5 bases, J shed 10 bases, and the junction held 16 bases outside the gene matches. In germline, CDR1 is MGHRA, CDR2 YSYEKL. CDR3 DNA: TGCGCCAGCAGCGGTACCGGGACAGGTTGGGAGACTCAGTACTTC. It translates to CASSGTGTGWETQYF.

This clonotype was recorded only once. The rearrangement uses TRBV7-9 and TRBJ2-5; 9 nucleotides agree with TRBD1. The DNA matches TRBJ2-7 better at its end, which makes the J call doubtful. Germline values: CDR1 SEHNR, CDR2 FQNEAQ (reference sequence). The CDR3 contains 15 residues. CDR3 nucleotide sequence: TGTGCCAGCAACCCCGGGGACAGGGTTAGGAACGAGCAGTACTTC. This encodes CASNPGDRVRNEQYF.

The count of this clonotype is one. The CDR3 coding sequence is TGTGCCAGCAGCGCATATCCCCCCGAGGGGGGACTCAATGAGCAGTTCTTC. Protein sequence: CASSAYPPEGGLNEQFF. V is TRBV7-3 and J is TRBJ2-1; D tentatively fits TRBD1 or TRBD2 (6 bases each). The CDR3 has 17 amino acids. Looked up from germline, CDR1 is SGHTA and CDR2 is FQGTGA. V was trimmed by 5 bases and J by 6 bases, leaving 23 bases between them. The full variable domain, completed using reference TRBV7-3 and TRBJ2-1, is GAGVSQTPSNKVTEKGKYVELRCDPISGHTALYWYRQSLGQGPEFLIYFQGTGAADDSGLPNDRFFAVRPEGSVSTLKIQRTERGDSAVYLCASSAYPPEGGLNEQFFGPGTRLTVL.

This rearrangement joins TRBV5-5 to TRBJ1-3; D is unresolved. With 4 bases removed from V and 0 bases from J, the gap between germline ends came to 17 bases. The CDR3 runs to 17 residues. Germline CDR1 reads SGHKS; CDR2 reads YYEKEE (reference sequence). CDR3 residues: CASSALVGRSSGNTIYF. The CDR3 nucleotides are TGTGCCAGCAGCGCTCTTGTAGGACGCTCCTCTGGAAACACCATATATTTT. Filled out from reference TRBV5-5 and TRBJ1-3, the complete variable domain reads DAGVTQSPTHLIKTRGQQVTLRCSPISGHKSVSWYQQVLGQGPQFIFQYYEKEERGRGNFPDRFSARQFPNYSSELNVNALLLGDSALYLCASSALVGRSSGNTIYFGEGSWLTVV.

This clonotype was seen repeatedly, ten times or more. In DNA form, the CDR3 reads TGTGCCAGCAGCTTAATATATGAGCAGTTCTTC. It is translated as CASSLIYEQFF. The chain combines TRBV7-2 with TRBJ2-1; D is uncertain. Deletions cut 2 bases from V and 8 bases from J, with 4 bases between. The germline V gene encodes CDR1 SGHTA and CDR2 FQGNSA. The CDR3 length is 11 residues. The full variable domain, its missing parts supplied by reference TRBV7-2 and TRBJ2-1, is GAGVSQSPSNKVTEKGKDVELRCDPISGHTALYWYRQSLGQGLEFLIYFQGNSAPDKSGLPSDRFSAERTGGSVSTLTIQRTQQEDSAVYLCASSLIYEQFFGPGTRLTVL.

On this clonotype itself: A much larger clone lies a single base off, so this may be a read error. The chain has TRBV7-9 and TRBJ2-1; 12 nucleotides agree with TRBD2. There are 16 residues in the CDR3. Germline V gene lookup returns CDR1 SEHNR and CDR2 FQNEAQ (reference sequence). CDR3 coding DNA: TGTACCAGCAGCTCTAGCGGGGGGGCCCAGATAAATGAGCAGTTCTTC. Translated, it gives CTSSSSGGAQINEQFF.

Notes on this clonotype: Given a much more abundant clone one base away, this may be a read error. This rearrangement joins TRBV7-3 to TRBJ2-5; possible D gene TRBD1, 6 bases. CDR3 size: 15 residues. V was clipped by 5 bases and J by 11 bases, with 24 bases between them. CDR1 and CDR2 (germline): SGHTA, FQGTGA. The CDR3 sequence: CASSLGRGDGNEQYF. CDR3 sequence (DNA): TGTGCCAGCAGCCTGGGCAGGGGTGATGGGAATGAGCAGTACTTC.

This clonotype was detected many times. The rearrangement uses TRBV29-1 and TRBJ1-2; D ambiguous. CDR1 is SQVTM and CDR2 is ANQGSEA in the germline V gene. Trimming took 0 bases from V and 3 from J, leaving 8 bases between them. There are 13 residues in the CDR3. As DNA, the CDR3 is TGCAGCGTTGAAGAACGCCTGGACTATGGCTACACCTTC. Amino acid sequence: CSVEERLDYGYTF.

The table lists this clonotype with many counts. The chain combines TRBV20-1 with TRBJ2-7, with 8 bases matching TRBD1. This CDR3 spans 15 amino acids. J gave up 6 bases and V 3 bases, and 13 bases lay outside the gene matches. CDR1 DFQATT and CDR2 SNEGSKA come from the germline V gene (reference sequence). CDR3 nucleotide sequence: TGCAGTGCTAGGGGGAGCGAGGGACAGGCCTTCGAGCAGTACTTC. Protein sequence: CSARGSEGQAFEQYF.

About this clonotype: Mismatch with germline at one junction end may stem from a read error. The V and J genes are TRBV19 and TRBJ1-2; D remains unclear. The length of the CDR3 is 12 residues. CDR1 is LNHDA and CDR2 is SQIVND in the germline V gene (reference sequence). The chain's CDR3 is CAGSTAYYGYTF. CDR3 bases: TGTGCCGGTAGTACCGCGTACTATGGCTACACCTTC.

The CDR3 DNA sequence: TGTGCCAGCAGTTCCGGACTAGCGGGAGGTTATACGCAGTATTTT. This codes for CASSSGLAGGYTQYF. This chain links TRBV5-6 with TRBJ2-3; 14 bases map to TRBD2. Trimming at V came to 5 bases and at J to 7 bases, leaving 6 bases not matched to a gene. The CDR3 loop spans 15 amino acids. CDR1 SGHDT and CDR2 YYEEEE come from the germline V gene.

For this clonotype: A much bigger clone sits one base away, suggesting this may be a read error. This chain links TRBV12-3 or TRBV12-4 with TRBJ1-6; 10 nucleotides agree with TRBD1. The length of the CDR3 is 16 residues. For the CDR3, the DNA is TGTGCCAGCAGTCCTAGCCGGGACAGGGGTAATTCACCCCGCCACTTT. Translated, it gives CASSPSRDRGNSPRHF.

This clonotype occurred many times. The chain joins TRBV7-2 to TRBJ2-5; 11 nucleotides agree with TRBD2. Germline V lookup: CDR1 SGHTA, CDR2 FQGNSA. This CDR3 is built from 15 residues. Germline trimming cut 0 bases from V and 4 bases from J; bases unmatched to any gene: 1. CDR3 amino acids: CASSLASGGGETQYF. CDR3 nucleotide sequence: TGTGCCAGCAGCTTAGCTAGCGGGGGGGGAGAGACCCAGTACTTC. Supplemented by reference TRBV7-2 and TRBJ2-5, the full variable domain reads GAGVSQSPSNKVTEKGKDVELRCDPISGHTALYWYRQSLGQGLEFLIYFQGNSAPDKSGLPSDRFSAERTGGSVSTLTIQRTQQEDSAVYLCASSLASGGGETQYFGPGTRLLVL.

The V and J genes are TRBV7-2 and TRBJ2-5; a possible D gene is TRBD2 (6 bases). Germline loops: CDR1 SGHTA, CDR2 FQGNSA. This CDR3 contains 14 residues. V lost 4 bases and J lost 5, with 14 bases in between. CDR3 DNA: TGTGCCAGCAGCTACAGTCGGGAGTCGGAGACCCAGTACTTC. Translation gives CASSYSRESETQYF.

This clonotype was picked up many times. The chain joins TRBV20-1 to TRBJ2-5; D is unresolved. Deletions cut 1 base from V and 5 bases from J, with 5 bases between. Per the germline V gene, CDR1 is DFQATT and CDR2 is SNEGSKA (reference sequence). CDR3 length equals 11 residues. Written as DNA, the CDR3 is TGCAGTGCTAGAGGGCGGGAGACCCAGTACTTC. This sequence encodes CSARGRETQYF.

This clonotype was counted only a few times. The chain carries TRBV3-1 and TRBJ1-5, with D uncertain. Trimming removed 6 bases at V and 4 bases at J, with 13 bases between. Germline V gene sequence: CDR1 LGHDT, CDR2 YNNKEL (reference sequence). The CDR3 consists of 14 residues. CDR3 DNA: TGTGCCAGCAGACAAAGCGGTGGGAATCAGCCCCAGCATTTT. It is translated as CASRQSGGNQPQHF.

V usage is TRBV20-1 and J usage is TRBJ2-1; 11 bases fit TRBD2. The germline V gene has CDR1 DFQATT and CDR2 SNEGSKA (reference sequence). With 6 bases clipped from V and 3 bases from J, the junction kept 10 bases outside the gene matches. The CDR3 covers 16 residues. The CDR3 DNA reads as TGCAGTGCGAGTCTAGCGGGGGGACCACTCTACAATGAGCAGTTCTTC. Translation gives CSASLAGGPLYNEQFF.

This clonotype was detected many times. DNA of the CDR3: TGCGCCAGCAGCCAAGATGGGGGCCACACCTTC. It is translated as CASSQDGGHTF. The V gene is TRBV4-1, the J gene TRBJ1-2; weak D call: TRBD1 (6 bases). The V and J ends lost 0 bases and 12 bases respectively, with 8 bases between them. The CDR3 contains 11 residues. The germline V gene encodes CDR1 MGHRA and CDR2 YSYEKL.

This clonotype was observed many times. J is TRBJ1-5 and V is TRBV7-8, with 9 positions matching TRBD1. Germline V CDR1 and CDR2: SGHVS, FQNEAQ. CDR3 length: 16 residues. The V segment lost 0 bases and the J segment 3 bases; nucleotides outside the gene matches: 3. CDR3 in DNA: TGTGCCAGCAGCTTAGCGCGGACAGGGGCCAATCAGCCCCAGCATTTT. This translates into CASSLARTGANQPQHF.

As concerns this clonotype: The junction departs from germline at one end; a sequencing error may be responsible. The J gene is TRBJ1-2, the V gene TRBV28, with a possible D match to TRBD1 (6 bases). CDR1 is MDHEN, CDR2 SYDVKM, per germline. The CDR3 sequence is 14 residues long. CDR3 protein: CASSLGDGGYGCTF. The DNA for the CDR3 is TGTGCCAGCAGTTTAGGGGATGGGGGCTATGGCTGCACCTTC.